Given below is one T cell receptor beta chain in context. Its specificity is unknown. The CDR3 sequence is 17 residues long. Germline trimming cut 5 bases from V and 1 base from J; bases unmatched to any gene: 9. Germline V gene sequence: CDR1 SGHTA, CDR2 FQGNSA. The PCR contained 60 Vbeta and 13 Jbeta primers. Here immunoSEQ multiplex PCR was the method, and the copy in TCRdb shows in-frame clones only, minus some. The sample includes fewer than 200,000 clones, 81% of them seen just once. This sample is drawn from a study of cytomegalovirus exposure and HLA in healthy donors. Across the study: In terms of ancestry, the Caucasian-associated cluster contained more than 65% of the approximately 420 genotyped donors.

General observations from the study: HLA alleles were associated with 15,000 to 20,000 TCR beta sequences in a later analysis at 0.05 false discovery rate. In a later analysis, HLA-C alleles had the fewest associated TCRs, DRB1 alleles the most.

Input material: PBMCs. This chain connects TRBV7-2 to TRBJ1-1; TRBD1 matches at 11 bases. The sequence was collected from a woman between 50 and 59 years old in good health and CMV-seronegative. This chain's CDR3 is CASSQEGQGASNTEAFF. CDR3 bases: TGTGCCAGCAGCCAGGAAGGACAGGGGGCTTCGAACACTGAAGCTTTCTTT.